The 28 T cell receptor beta chains below come from one sample, sequenced in a study of T cell clonality in common variable immunodeficiency. The table came from immunoSEQ multiplex PCR; TCRdb's copy has only in-frame clones and leaves some out. There are under 45,000 clones in the sample, none observed a single time. Sequences were obtained from peripheral blood mononuclear cells. The receptors were sampled from a person between 18 and 75 years old in good health.

This clone was seen at least ten times. The read terminates 3 residues before the CDR3 end, so the remaining end is supplied by the germline J gene. The chain is built from TRBV5-1 and TRBJ2-7; D might be TRBD2 (6 bases). Per the germline V gene, CDR1 is SGHRS and CDR2 is YFSETQ. Trimming took off 0 bases at V and 4 bases at J, with 20 bases between the two ends. This CDR3 region has 17 residues. CDR3 loop: CASSLGLSGLTTYEQYF. The part of the CDR3 DNA that was read is TGCGCCAGCAGCTTGGGATTGTCGGGACTTACGACTTACGAG.

This clone was seen a few times. The CDR3 region is CASSFYGQDYSNQPQYF. CDR3 DNA, as far as it was read: TGTGCCAGCAGCTTCTACGGACAGGACTATAGCAATCAGCCG. The chain combines TRBV7-3 with TRBJ2-3; possibly TRBD1 for D (7 bases). Read data end 3 residues before the CDR3 end; the end is taken from the germline J gene. This CDR3 has 17 amino acids. The germline V gene has CDR1 SGHTA and CDR2 FQGTGA.

Comments on this clone: The read ends 3 residues early relative to the CDR3; the germline J gene fills the gap. The chain employs TRBV11-3 and TRBJ2-3; TRBD2 matches 12 bases. Germline V CDR1 and CDR2: SGHNT, YENEEA. CDR3 length: 15 amino acids. V shed 5 bases and J 8 bases; nucleotides not matched to a gene: 8. This chain's CDR3 is CASSPGTSGQGTQYF. The CDR3 bases that were read are TGTGCCAGCAGCCCCGGGACTAGCGGGCAAGGTACG.

This clone has at least ten counts. The read ends 3 residues early relative to the CDR3; the germline J gene fills the gap. The chain has TRBV6-2 or TRBV6-3 and TRBJ2-3; tentative D call: TRBD1 (6 bases). The CDR3 length is 14 residues. Germline V gene data show CDR1 as MNHEY and CDR2 as SVGEGT. The chain's CDR3 is CASRQSGTPHSQYF. The DNA read from the CDR3 is TGTGCCAGCAGACAATCCGGGACACCCCATTCG.

In its sample, this clone was seen a few times. Coverage ceases 3 residues before the CDR3 finishes, and the germline J gene fills in the end. The chain employs TRBV5-1 and TRBJ1-1, with D possibly being TRBD1 (6 bases). The CDR3 is 20 amino acids. Germline assignment: CDR1 SGHRS and CDR2 YFSETQ. V gave up 5 bases and J gave up 1 base, with 30 bases separating them. The part of the CDR3 DNA that was read is TGCGCCAGCAGTCTAAATCCCGCCCGGGGGGCTTTCGGGTCGAACACTGAA. It encodes CASSLNPARGAFGSNTE. The whole CDR3 region reads CASSLNPARGAFGSNTEAFF.

For this clone: The CDR3 extends 3 residues past the end of the read, so its final part is completed from the germline J gene. Other DNA sequences of this sample code for an identical CDR3. The V call is TRBV18, the J call TRBJ2-3; D is perhaps TRBD2 (5 bases). Germline V gives CDR1 KGHSH, CDR2 LQKENI. The CDR3 runs to 13 residues. V was pared by 4 bases and J by 0 bases, with 5 bases between. The CDR3 loop reads CASSRTSTDTQYF. Partial CDR3 DNA: TGTGCCAGCTCACGGACTAGCACAGATACG.

This clone was detected ten times or more. The missing CDR3 end, 3 residues past where the read stops, is filled in from the germline J gene. V gene TRBV19 combines with J gene TRBJ1-6; D remains unclear. V gave up 6 bases and J gave up 5 bases, with 14 bases separating them. The germline CDR1 and CDR2 sequences are LNHDA and SQIVND (reference sequence). The CDR3 is 15 residues long. The DNA read from the CDR3 is TGTGCCAGTAGACCCCAGGAGACGGATAATTCACCC. Protein sequence: CASRPQETDNSP. The CDR3, in full, reads CASRPQETDNSPLHF.

This clone was recorded many times. The read ends 3 residues early relative to the CDR3; the germline J gene fills the gap. This chain connects TRBV19 to TRBJ2-3, with D maybe TRBD1 (5 bases). Germline V gene data show CDR1 as LNHDA and CDR2 as SQIVND (reference sequence). V was cut by 4 bases and J by 3 bases, with 14 bases left in between. The CDR3 consists of 15 residues. The sequenced CDR3 bases are TGTGCCAGTAGTAGGGGCCTAGGAAGGACAGATACG. This sequence encodes CASSRGLGRTDT. The entire CDR3 is CASSRGLGRTDTQYF.

This clone has more than one count but fewer than ten. The sequenced fragment ends 3 residues before the CDR3 boundary, so the rest is inferred from the germline J gene. The gene calls are TRBV19 and TRBJ1-2; 11 nucleotides align to TRBD1. CDR3 length: 14 residues. Germline V gene data show CDR1 as LNHDA and CDR2 as SQIVND (reference sequence). Incomplete CDR3 DNA: TGTGCCAGTAGGGACAGGGGGCTCACAGATACC. Protein product: CASRDRGLTDT. The full CDR3 is CASRDRGLTDTYTF.

This clone was picked up many times. Incomplete CDR3 DNA: TGTGCCAGTAGTATAGCTACAGGGGGGTTCAACGAG. Its translation: CASSIATGGFNE. The CDR3 in full is CASSIATGGFNEQYF. This sequence joins TRBV19 and TRBJ2-7, with 8 positions matching TRBD1. The read terminates 3 residues ahead of where the CDR3 ends, so the germline J gene completes it. This CDR3 is built from 15 residues. Germline CDR1 is LNHDA and CDR2 is SQIVND (reference sequence). V lost 1 base, J lost 5 bases, and 7 bases stayed unmatched.

In regard to this clone: The missing CDR3 end, 3 residues past where the read stops, is filled in from the germline J gene. The chain uses TRBV19 and TRBJ1-2, with 7 bases that match TRBD1. Per the germline V gene, CDR1 is LNHDA and CDR2 is SQIVND (reference sequence). CDR3 length: 16 residues. The CDR3 sequence: CASSILFVQGTYDYTF. The CDR3 bases that were read are TGTGCCAGTAGTATTCTATTTGTACAGGGGACCTACGAC.

This clone was counted many times. Read coverage stops 3 residues before the CDR3 terminus; the germline J gene supplies the remainder. The J gene is TRBJ2-3, the V gene TRBV7-1; 13 positions agree with TRBD2. TRBV7-1 is an ORF for which the function is uncertain. Trimming took 3 bases from V and 3 from J; bases not matched to a gene: 15. This CDR3 is 20 amino acids long. The CDR3 bases that were read are TGTGCCAGCAGCTCGGCGGGACTAGCGGGGATGGCCGCCTGGACAGATACG. Its protein product is CASSSAGLAGMAAWTDT. The full CDR3 protein is CASSSAGLAGMAAWTDTQYF.

This clone was recorded at least ten times. The DNA ends 3 residues before the CDR3 does, and the rest of the CDR3 is filled in from the germline J gene. The chain joins TRBV7-2 to TRBJ2-7; 8 bases line up with TRBD1. V lost 5 bases and J lost 3; bases outside the gene matches: 3. Germline CDR1 is SGHTA and CDR2 is FQGNSA. The CDR3 contains 13 residues. Incomplete CDR3 DNA: TGTGCCAGCAGCCGGGACAGGAGCTACGAG. It encodes CASSRDRSYE. In full, the CDR3 reads CASSRDRSYEQYF. The full variable domain, with the rest looked up from reference TRBV7-2 and TRBJ2-7, is GAGVSQSPSNKVTEKGKDVELRCDPISGHTALYWYRQSLGQGLEFLIYFQGNSAPDKSGLPSDRFSAERTGGSVSTLTIQRTQQEDSAVYLCASSRDRSYEQYFGPGTRLTVT.

This clone was recorded many times. One junction end disagrees with the germline gene, perhaps due to a read error. The read stops 3 residues short of the end of the CDR3; the missing end is completed from the germline J gene. The rearrangement joins TRBV7-7 to TRBJ1-5; perhaps TRBD1 as D (6 bases). Germline CDR1 reads SSHAT; CDR2 reads FNYEAQ (reference sequence). This CDR3 region has 16 residues. CDR3 residues: CASSLDSDSSNQPQHF. Incomplete CDR3 DNA: TGTGCTAGCAGCTTAGATTCGGACAGTAGCAATCAGCCC.

This clone was observed many times. Read coverage stops 3 residues before the CDR3 terminus; the germline J gene supplies the remainder. The rearrangement links TRBV20-1 to TRBJ2-1; 11 positions agree with TRBD2. The CDR3 contains 17 residues. From germline, CDR1 is DFQATT and CDR2 SNEGSKA (reference sequence). The V segment lost 6 bases and the J segment 0 bases; nucleotides outside the gene matches: 10. CDR3 sequence reads: CSALGTSGPSSYNEQFF. Incomplete CDR3 DNA: TGCAGTGCCCTCGGGACTAGCGGCCCGAGCTCCTACAATGAG.

This clone was recorded at least ten times. The read ends 3 residues before the CDR3 terminus; that terminus is restored from the germline J gene. The chain recombines TRBV29-1 with TRBJ1-1; D not resolved. The CDR3 extends over 14 amino acids. The germline CDR1 and CDR2 sequences are SQVTM and ANQGSEA. CDR3 protein: CSVTWSGPNTSAFF. The sequenced part of the CDR3 DNA is TGCAGCGTTACCTGGAGCGGGCCGAACACCTCG.

This clone was picked up many times. The read ends 3 residues before the CDR3 terminus; that terminus is restored from the germline J gene. The chain has TRBV20-1 and TRBJ2-1, with TRBD1 identical over 9 bases. CDR3 length: 17 residues. J gave up 5 bases and V 3 bases, and 14 bases lay outside the gene matches. Germline CDR1 DFQATT, CDR2 SNEGSKA (reference sequence). CDR3 in amino acids: CSASWETGTGRNNEQFF. The DNA read from the CDR3 is TGCAGTGCTAGCTGGGAAACCGGGACAGGGAGGAACAATGAG.

This clone has ten or more counts. The observed sequence ends 3 residues before the CDR3 terminus, with the missing tail filled in from the germline J gene. V and J are TRBV5-1 and TRBJ1-1; TRBD1 is a possible D gene (6 bases). Trimming cost V 4 bases and J 3 bases, with 16 bases left between them. The CDR3 runs to 15 residues. Germline lookup yields CDR1 SGHRS and CDR2 YFSETQ. Incomplete CDR3 DNA: TGCGCCAGCAGCCCACTAGGGGGGGGCGACACTGAA. This codes for CASSPLGGGDTE. The whole CDR3 is CASSPLGGGDTEAFF.

This clone was recorded at least ten times. With the read ending 3 residues before the CDR3 end, the germline J gene is used to fill in that end. This chain links TRBV5-1 with TRBJ1-2; D unresolved. Trimming shortened V by 3 bases and J by 6 bases, and 15 bases separated the two germline ends. The germline CDR1 and CDR2 sequences are SGHRS and YFSETQ. The CDR3 length is 14 residues. CDR3 in amino acids: CASSSGLLSNGYTF. CDR3 bases read: TGCGCCAGCAGCTCCGGACTCTTATCTAATGGC. The variable domain in full, completed from reference TRBV5-1 and TRBJ1-2, reads KAGVTQTPRYLIKTRGQQVTLSCSPISGHRSVSWYQQTPGQGLQFLFEYFSETQRNKGNFPGRFSGRQFSNSRSEMNVSTLELGDSALYLCASSSGLLSNGYTFGSGTRLTVV.

This clone was seen many times. Coverage ceases 3 residues before the CDR3 finishes, and the germline J gene fills in the end. The V call is TRBV30, the J call TRBJ2-3, with a weak D call TRBD1 (6 bases). V was trimmed by 2 bases and J by 3 bases, leaving 12 bases between them. The CDR3 spans 14 residues. CDR1 is GTSNPN and CDR2 is SVGIG in the germline V gene (reference sequence). CDR3 bases read: TGTGCCTGGAGTCAGGGGTCGGGGACAGATACG. It encodes CAWSQGSGTDT. The whole CDR3 is CAWSQGSGTDTQYF.

This clone came up a few times. The CDR3 extends 3 residues past the end of the read, so its final part is completed from the germline J gene. The genes are TRBV2 and TRBJ1-2; D is undetermined. Germline CDR1 reads SNHLY; CDR2 reads FYNNEI. The ends were cut back, 4 bases at V and 4 bases at J, with 4 bases in the middle. CDR3 length: 11 residues. CDR3 DNA, as far as it was read: TGTGCCAGCAGTGTTATCTATGGC. Translated, it gives CASSVIYG. In full, the CDR3 is CASSVIYGYTF.

A note on this clone: The CDR3 end is not reached by the read, which stops 3 residues before it; the germline J gene fills it in. The chain links TRBV5-4 to TRBJ1-6; 8 nucleotides align to TRBD1. Germline loops: CDR1 SGHNT, CDR2 YYREEE (reference sequence). V was clipped by 2 bases and J by 8 bases; unmatched bases: 3. The CDR3 is 14 amino acids. Partial CDR3 DNA: TGTGCCAGCAGCTTCGACAGGGGCTATTCACCC. It is translated as CASSFDRGYSP. The full CDR3 protein is CASSFDRGYSPLHF.

This clone occurred many times. The missing CDR3 end, 3 residues past where the read stops, is filled in from the germline J gene. This chain connects TRBV20-1 to TRBJ1-5; D possibly corresponds to TRBD1 (6 bases). V lost 3 bases and J lost 4, with 16 bases in between. The CDR3 totals 15 residues. Germline CDR1 is DFQATT and CDR2 is SNEGSKA (reference sequence). The CDR3 region is CSARAGGRWNQPQHF. The DNA read from the CDR3 is TGCAGTGCTAGGGCGGGGGGCAGGTGGAATCAGCCC.

This clone was seen at least ten times. CDR3 residues: CSARRTGARGYEQYF. The covered CDR3 bases are TGCAGTGCTAGGAGAACAGGGGCGAGGGGCTACGAG. The genes are TRBV20-1 and TRBJ2-7, with 7 bases identical to TRBD1. The sequenced fragment ends 3 residues before the CDR3 boundary, so the rest is inferred from the germline J gene. The CDR3 runs 15 residues. J lost 3 bases, V lost 3 bases, and 11 bases had no gene match. The germline CDR1 and CDR2 sequences are DFQATT and SNEGSKA (reference sequence).

In this sample, this clone turned up many times. Read sequence stops 3 residues before the CDR3 end, and the germline J gene provides the missing end. V is TRBV20-1 and J is TRBJ2-3; 7 positions agree with TRBD2. CDR1 and CDR2 (germline): DFQATT, SNEGSKA (reference sequence). The CDR3 runs to 14 residues. V lost 5 bases and J lost 5; bases outside the gene matches: 10. Here the CDR3 reads CSAGSGNSEDTQYF. The CDR3 DNA, read in part, is TGCAGTGCTGGAAGCGGGAATAGCGAAGATACG.

This clone was seen ten or more times. Other nucleotide sequences from this sample produce the same CDR3. CDR3 bases read: TGCAGTGCTAGAGTTGGAAGGGGATCTGGAAACACC. Amino acid sequence: CSARVGRGSGNT. From start to end, the CDR3 is CSARVGRGSGNTIYF. This chain joins TRBV20-1 and TRBJ1-3; D may be TRBD1 (5 bases). Sequencing ends 3 residues short of the CDR3 end; the germline J gene provides the rest. This CDR3 is 15 amino acids long. Trimming cost V 1 base and J 1 base, with 11 bases left between them. Germline lookup yields CDR1 DFQATT and CDR2 SNEGSKA (reference sequence).

In its sample, this clone was seen many times. The read ends 3 residues shy of where the CDR3 ends; the end is completed using the germline J gene. The J gene is TRBJ2-1, the V gene TRBV7-3; weak D call: TRBD2 (5 bases). Trimming shortened V by 2 bases and J by 0 bases, and 11 bases separated the two germline ends. The CDR3 totals 16 residues. Germline assignment: CDR1 SGHTA and CDR2 FQGTGA. CDR3 DNA (partial): TGTGCCAGCAGCTTATCCAGCCGGGGCTCCTACAATGAG. Translation gives CASSLSSRGSYNE. The whole CDR3 sequence reads CASSLSSRGSYNEQFF.

This clone was seen ten or more times. The DNA ends 3 residues before the CDR3 does, and the rest of the CDR3 is filled in from the germline J gene. The chain couples TRBV28 to TRBJ2-5, with 8 nucleotides matching TRBD1. From germline, CDR1 is MDHEN and CDR2 SYDVKM. This CDR3 region has 15 residues. Trimming cost V 4 bases and J 4 bases; bases outside gene matches: 8. The CDR3 DNA, read in part, is TGTGCCAGCAGTTCCGGACAGGGACGATTAGAGACC. Translated, it gives CASSSGQGRLET. The whole CDR3 sequence reads CASSSGQGRLETQYF.